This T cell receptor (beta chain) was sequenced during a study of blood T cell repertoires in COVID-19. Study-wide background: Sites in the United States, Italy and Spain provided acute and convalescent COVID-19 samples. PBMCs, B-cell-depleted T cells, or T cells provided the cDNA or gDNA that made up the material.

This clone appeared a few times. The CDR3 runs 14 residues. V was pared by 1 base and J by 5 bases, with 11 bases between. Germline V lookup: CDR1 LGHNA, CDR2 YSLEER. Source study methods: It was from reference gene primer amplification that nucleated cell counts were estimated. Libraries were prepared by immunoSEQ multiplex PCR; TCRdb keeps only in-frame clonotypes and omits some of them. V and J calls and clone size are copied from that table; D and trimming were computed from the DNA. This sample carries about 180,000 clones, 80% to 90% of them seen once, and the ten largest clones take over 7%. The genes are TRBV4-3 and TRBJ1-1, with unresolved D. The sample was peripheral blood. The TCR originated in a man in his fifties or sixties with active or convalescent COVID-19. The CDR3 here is CASSQGHILTEAFF. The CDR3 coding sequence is TGCGCCAGCAGCCAAGGACATATTTTAACTGAAGCTTTCTTT.